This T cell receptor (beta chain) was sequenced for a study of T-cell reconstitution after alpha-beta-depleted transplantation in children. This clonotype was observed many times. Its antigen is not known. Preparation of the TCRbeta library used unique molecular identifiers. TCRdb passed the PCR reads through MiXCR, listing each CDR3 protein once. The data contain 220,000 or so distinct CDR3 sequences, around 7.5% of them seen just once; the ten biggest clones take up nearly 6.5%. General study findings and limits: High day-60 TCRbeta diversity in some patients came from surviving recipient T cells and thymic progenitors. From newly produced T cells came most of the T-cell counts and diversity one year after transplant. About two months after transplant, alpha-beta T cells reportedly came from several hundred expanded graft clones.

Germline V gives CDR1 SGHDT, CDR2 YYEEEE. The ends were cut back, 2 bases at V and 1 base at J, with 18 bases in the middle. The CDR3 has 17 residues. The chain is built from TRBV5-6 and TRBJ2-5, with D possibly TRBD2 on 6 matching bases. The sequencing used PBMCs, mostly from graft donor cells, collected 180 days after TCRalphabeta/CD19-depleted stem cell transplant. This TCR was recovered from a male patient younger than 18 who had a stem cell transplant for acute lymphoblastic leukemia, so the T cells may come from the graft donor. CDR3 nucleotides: TGTGCCAGCAGCTTACGTAGTGCGGGAAGGGTCCAAGAGACCCAGTACTTC. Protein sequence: CASSLRSAGRVQETQYF.